The source of this T cell receptor (beta chain) is a study of neurological immune-mediated disorders. Time point noted: longitudinal time-point 3. A blood bank in Maryland, USA, provided the volunteers who served as healthy controls. Unsorted libraries were prepared from 2 million PBMCs held at -80 C. The V and J ends lost 5 bases and 1 base, in that order; junction bases with no gene match: 8. Germline V lookup: CDR1 LGHDT, CDR2 YNNKEL (reference sequence). The length of the CDR3 is 19 residues. 5'RACE generated cDNA with 10-nucleotide random UMIs. In TCRdb, the 5' RACE reads were re-called with MiXCR into one record per CDR3 protein. The repertoire has 45,000 to 65,000 distinct CDR3 sequences, roughly 8.8% of them found once; the top ten carry 1.5% to 2%. Only a few counts were recorded for this clonotype.

The chain recombines TRBV3-1 with TRBJ2-1; 16 bases are a match to TRBD2. The source of this sequence is a woman aged 40 to 50 in good health. The sequenced sample was PBMCs. CDR3 in amino acids: CASSSPGTSGRGSYNEQFF. CDR3 bases: TGTGCCAGCAGCTCGCCCGGGACTAGCGGGAGGGGGTCCTACAATGAGCAGTTCTTC.